The 15 T cell receptor beta chains listed next were all sequenced from one sample in a study of shared clonotypes between healthy human individuals. The method was immunoSEQ multiplex PCR; TCRdb's version includes in-frame clones alone and lacks a portion of them. The data show roughly 110,000 clones, around 65% seen once. Sequencing was carried out using memory CD8+ T cells sorted from blood. Subset: CD45RO+ cells pooled with CCR7-negative TemRA cells. The receptors derive from a woman in her twenties or thirties in good health.

With respect to this clone: The sample carries other DNA sequences with the same CDR3. The chain links TRBV9 to TRBJ1-4; D not resolved. The CDR3 extends over 15 amino acids. Germline CDR1 reads SGDLS; CDR2 reads YYNGEE. V lost 0 bases and J 0 bases, leaving 6 bases between the germline ends. Written as DNA, the CDR3 is TGTGCCAGCAGCGTAGGAGGCGCAACTAATGAAAAACTGTTTTTT. As protein: CASSVGGATNEKLFF. Looking up the rest from reference TRBV9 and TRBJ1-4 gives the full variable domain: DSGVTQTPKHLITATGQRVTLRCSPRSGDLSVYWYQQSLDQGLQFLIQYYNGEERAKGNILERFSAQQFPDLHSELNLSSLELGDSALYFCASSVGGATNEKLFFGSGTQLSVL.

The rearrangement joins TRBV6-4 to TRBJ2-6, with D unclear. This CDR3 has 16 residues. Trimming removed 0 bases at V and 2 bases at J, with 8 bases between. The germline gives CDR1 MRHNA, CDR2 SNTAGT. CDR3 DNA sequence: TGTGCCAGCAGTGACTCCCCGGACGCTGGGGCCAACGTCCTGACTTTC. This gives the protein CASSDSPDAGANVLTF.

This clone was observed a few times. V and J are TRBV28 and TRBJ2-7; no reliable D call. Germline lookup yields CDR1 MDHEN and CDR2 SYDVKM. Trimming cost V 5 bases and J 6 bases, with 11 bases left between them. This CDR3 has 12 amino acids. In DNA form, the CDR3 reads TGTGCCAGCAGTGCGAAACTCCCCGAGCAGTACTTC. This gives the protein CASSAKLPEQYF.

This clone was observed at least ten times. The chain recombines TRBV10-3 with TRBJ1-1, with 9 bases lining up with TRBD1. Germline trimming cut 3 bases from V and 6 bases from J; bases unmatched to any gene: 5. From germline, CDR1 is ENHRY and CDR2 SYGVKD. This CDR3 contains 14 residues. CDR3 region: CAISEHRGLSEAFF. The CDR3 DNA reads as TGTGCCATCAGTGAACACAGGGGGCTTTCTGAAGCTTTCTTT.

The CDR3 DNA follows: TGTGCCAGCAGCCTTGACGGCCACCTAGGGGGCGAGCAGTACTTC. Amino acids: CASSLDGHLGGEQYF. This chain connects TRBV7-9 to TRBJ2-7; TRBD1 might be the D (6 bases). V was trimmed by 5 bases and J by 6 bases, leaving 20 bases between them. CDR3 length: 15 amino acids. Germline assignment: CDR1 SEHNR and CDR2 FQNEAQ (reference sequence).

The chain recombines TRBV19 with TRBJ2-2; tentatively, D is TRBD2 (5 bases). With 5 bases removed from V and 4 bases from J, the gap between germline ends came to 20 bases. The CDR3 covers 17 residues. Germline values: CDR1 LNHDA, CDR2 SQIVND (reference sequence). In DNA, the CDR3 is TGTGCCAGTAGTTCTCCTATGGGAGAAGGCGCCACCGGGGAGCTGTTTTTT. It is translated as CASSSPMGEGATGELFF.

The V gene is TRBV7-2, the J gene TRBJ2-1; 8 nucleotides agree with TRBD2. Trimming removed 0 bases from V and 3 bases from J; junction bases left unmatched: 4. The germline CDR1 and CDR2 sequences are SGHTA and FQGNSA. The length of the CDR3 is 16 residues. As DNA, the CDR3 is TGTGCCAGCAGCTTAGCTAGCGGGACGGGCTACAATGAGCAGTTCTTC. Translated, it gives CASSLASGTGYNEQFF.

The J gene is TRBJ1-1, the V gene TRBV7-6, with D possibly TRBD1 on 6 matching bases. CDR1 is SGHVS, CDR2 FNYEAQ, per germline. V dropped 1 base and J dropped 11 bases, with 14 bases sitting between them. The CDR3 length is 13 residues. CDR3 region: CASSLGGARDAFF. The CDR3 nucleotides are TGTGCCAGCAGCTTAGGGGGGGCCCGAGATGCTTTCTTT.

The chain carries TRBV9 and TRBJ2-7; D is perhaps TRBD2 (7 bases). Trimming cost V 4 bases and J 2 bases, with 16 bases left between them. The CDR3 consists of 15 residues. Germline assignment: CDR1 SGDLS and CDR2 YYNGEE. In DNA form, the CDR3 reads TGTGCCAGCAGCAGAGGGGGGGGGTCCCCCTACGAGCAGTACTTC. It translates to CASSRGGGSPYEQYF.

For the CDR3, the DNA is TGTGCCAGTAGTATCACCTCCTACAATGAGCAGTTCTTC. Translation gives CASSITSYNEQFF. The chain carries TRBV19 and TRBJ2-1, with unresolved D. The CDR3 totals 13 residues. Germline-derived CDR1 and CDR2 are LNHDA and SQIVND (reference sequence). Trimming took 3 bases from V and 0 from J, leaving 3 bases between them.

This chain uses TRBV6-5 with TRBJ2-1; no reliable D call. Per germline, CDR1 MNHEY and CDR2 SVGAGI. Trimming removed 2 bases at V and 13 bases at J, with 9 bases between. The CDR3 has 11 residues. The CDR3 DNA reads TGTGCCAGCAGTTACGCGACCCTTCAGTTCTTC. Amino acids: CASSYATLQFF.

The V call is TRBV5-6, the J call TRBJ2-1; D is possibly TRBD2 (5 bases). Germline V gene lookup returns CDR1 SGHDT and CDR2 YYEEEE. The CDR3 consists of 15 residues. V was shortened by 0 bases and J by 2 bases, with 9 bases between the two germline ends. The CDR3 loop is CASSLEISAYNEQFF. In DNA form, the CDR3 reads TGTGCCAGCAGCTTGGAAATTAGCGCCTACAATGAGCAGTTCTTC.

The chain uses TRBV9 and TRBJ1-1; maybe TRBD1 (6 bases). The CDR3 is made up of 12 amino acids. Germline V CDR1 and CDR2: SGDLS, YYNGEE. Trimming stripped 4 bases from V and 6 bases from J, with 10 bases between. CDR3: CASSPTGSEAFF. The CDR3 nucleotides are TGTGCCAGCAGCCCTACAGGGTCTGAAGCTTTCTTT.

The chain is built from TRBV28 and TRBJ2-7; 7 bases agree with TRBD2. With V trimmed by 6 bases and J by 3 bases, 11 bases remained unmatched. Looked up from germline, CDR1 is MDHEN and CDR2 is SYDVKM. CDR3 size: 15 residues. The CDR3 nucleotides read TGTGCCAGCAGCCGAGGGACTACAACAATCTACGAGCAGTACTTC. Translation: CASSRGTTTIYEQYF.

This clone has only a few counts. This chain joins TRBV6-1 and TRBJ2-4, with TRBD2 as a possible D gene (5 bases). Germline CDR1 and CDR2: MNHNS and SASEGT. Deletions cut 6 bases from V and 2 bases from J, with 8 bases between. The CDR3 runs to 13 residues. CDR3 region: CASSEGTKNIQYF. The CDR3 DNA follows: TGTGCCAGCAGCGAGGGTACCAAAAACATTCAGTACTTC.